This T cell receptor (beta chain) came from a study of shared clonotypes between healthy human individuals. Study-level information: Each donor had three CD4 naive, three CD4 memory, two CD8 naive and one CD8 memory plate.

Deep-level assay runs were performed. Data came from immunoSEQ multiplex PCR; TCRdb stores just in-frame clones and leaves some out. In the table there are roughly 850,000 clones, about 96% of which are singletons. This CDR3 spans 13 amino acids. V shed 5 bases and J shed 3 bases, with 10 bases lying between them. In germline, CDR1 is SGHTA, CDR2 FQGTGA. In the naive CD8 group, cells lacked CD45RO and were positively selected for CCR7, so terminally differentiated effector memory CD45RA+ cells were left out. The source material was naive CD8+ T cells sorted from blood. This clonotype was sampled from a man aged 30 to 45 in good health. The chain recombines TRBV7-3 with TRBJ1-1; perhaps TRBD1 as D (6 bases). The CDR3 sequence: CASSRGLDTEAFF. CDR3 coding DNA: TGTGCCAGCAGCCGGGGGCTGGACACTGAAGCTTTCTTT.